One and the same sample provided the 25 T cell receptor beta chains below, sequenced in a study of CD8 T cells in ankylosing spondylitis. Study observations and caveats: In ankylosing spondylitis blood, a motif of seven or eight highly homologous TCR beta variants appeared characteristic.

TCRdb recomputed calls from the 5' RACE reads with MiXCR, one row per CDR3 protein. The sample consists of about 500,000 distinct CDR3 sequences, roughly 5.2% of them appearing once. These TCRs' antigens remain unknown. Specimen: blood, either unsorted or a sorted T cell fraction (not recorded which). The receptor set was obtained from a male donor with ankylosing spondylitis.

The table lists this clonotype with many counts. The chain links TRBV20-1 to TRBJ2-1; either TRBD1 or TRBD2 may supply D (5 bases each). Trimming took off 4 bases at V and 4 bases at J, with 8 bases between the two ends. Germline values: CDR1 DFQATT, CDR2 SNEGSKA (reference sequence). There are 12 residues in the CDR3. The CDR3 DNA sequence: TGCAGTGCTACTGGGGGTTACAATGAGCAGTTCTTC. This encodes CSATGGYNEQFF.

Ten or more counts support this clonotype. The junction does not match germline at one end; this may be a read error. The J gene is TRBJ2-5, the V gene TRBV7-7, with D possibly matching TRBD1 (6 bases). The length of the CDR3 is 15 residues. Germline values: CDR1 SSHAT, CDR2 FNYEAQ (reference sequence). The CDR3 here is CASSLAGQTQETQYF. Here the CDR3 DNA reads TGTGCTAGCAGCTTAGCAGGACAGACCCAAGAGACCCAGTACTTC.

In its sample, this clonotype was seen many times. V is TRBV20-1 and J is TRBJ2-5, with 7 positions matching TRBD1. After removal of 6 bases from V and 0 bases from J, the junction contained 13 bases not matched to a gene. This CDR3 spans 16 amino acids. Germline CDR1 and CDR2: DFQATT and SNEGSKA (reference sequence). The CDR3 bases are TGCAGTGCCGGCCGGGACAGACACTTGTACCAAGAGACCCAGTACTTC. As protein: CSAGRDRHLYQETQYF.

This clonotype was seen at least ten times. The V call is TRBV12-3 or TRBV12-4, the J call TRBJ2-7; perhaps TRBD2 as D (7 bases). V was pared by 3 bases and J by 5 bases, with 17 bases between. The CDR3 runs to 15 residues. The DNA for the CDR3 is TGTGCCAGCAGTTTGGGGGGGGGCGCGAGCCACGAGCAGTACTTC. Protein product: CASSLGGGASHEQYF.

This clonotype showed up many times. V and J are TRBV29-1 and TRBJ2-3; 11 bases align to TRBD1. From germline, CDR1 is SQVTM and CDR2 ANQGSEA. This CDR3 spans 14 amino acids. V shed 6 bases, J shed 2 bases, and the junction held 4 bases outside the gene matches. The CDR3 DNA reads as TGCAGCGTCAAGGACAGGGGGCCCACAGATACGCAGTATTTT. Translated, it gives CSVKDRGPTDTQYF.

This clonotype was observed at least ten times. The CDR3 here is CASSPPGQGVHEQYF. The CDR3 DNA reads TGTGCCAGCAGCCCGCCGGGACAGGGAGTCCACGAGCAGTACTTC. The rearrangement links TRBV7-2 to TRBJ2-7, with 9 bases lining up with TRBD1. Germline CDR1 is SGHTA and CDR2 is FQGNSA. CDR3 length equals 15 residues. The J segment lost 5 bases and the V segment lost 5 bases, leaving 10 bases of the junction unmatched.

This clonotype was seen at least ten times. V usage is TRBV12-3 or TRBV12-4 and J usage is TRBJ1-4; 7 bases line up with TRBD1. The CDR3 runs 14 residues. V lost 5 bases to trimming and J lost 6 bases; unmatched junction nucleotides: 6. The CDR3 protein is CASSPRQGYEKLFF. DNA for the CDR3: TGTGCCAGCAGTCCCCGACAGGGTTATGAAAAACTGTTTTTT.

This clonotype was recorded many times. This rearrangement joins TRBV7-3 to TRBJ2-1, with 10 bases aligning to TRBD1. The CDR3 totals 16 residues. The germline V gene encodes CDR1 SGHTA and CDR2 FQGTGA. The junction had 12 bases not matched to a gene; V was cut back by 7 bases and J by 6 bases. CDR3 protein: CASTIDTGTGANEQFF. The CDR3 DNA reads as TGTGCCAGCACCATCGACACCGGGACAGGGGCCAATGAGCAGTTCTTC.

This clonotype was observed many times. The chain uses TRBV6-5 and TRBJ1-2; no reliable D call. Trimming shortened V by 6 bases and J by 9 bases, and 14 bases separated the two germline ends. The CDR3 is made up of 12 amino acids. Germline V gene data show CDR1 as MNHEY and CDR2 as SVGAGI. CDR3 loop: CASRRGLRSYTF. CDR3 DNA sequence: TGTGCCAGCAGGAGAGGGCTCCGGAGCTACACCTTC.

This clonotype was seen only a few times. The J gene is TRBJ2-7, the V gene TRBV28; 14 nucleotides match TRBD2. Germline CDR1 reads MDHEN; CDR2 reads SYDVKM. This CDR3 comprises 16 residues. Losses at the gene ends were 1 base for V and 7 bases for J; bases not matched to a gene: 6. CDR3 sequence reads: CASSLSGLAGGEEQYF. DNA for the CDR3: TGTGCCAGCAGTTTATCCGGACTAGCGGGAGGAGAGGAGCAGTACTTC.

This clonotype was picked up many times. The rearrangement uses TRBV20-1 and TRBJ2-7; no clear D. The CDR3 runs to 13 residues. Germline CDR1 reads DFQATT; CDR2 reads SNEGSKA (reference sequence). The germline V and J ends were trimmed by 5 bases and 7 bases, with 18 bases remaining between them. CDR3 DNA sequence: TGCAGTGCTCCCATCTGGTTCTCGGGTGAGCAGTACTTC. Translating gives CSAPIWFSGEQYF.

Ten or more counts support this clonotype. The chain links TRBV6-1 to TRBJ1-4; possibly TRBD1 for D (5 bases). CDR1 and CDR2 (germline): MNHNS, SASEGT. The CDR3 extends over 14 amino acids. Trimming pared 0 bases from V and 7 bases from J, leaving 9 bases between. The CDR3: CASSEAPRAEKLFF. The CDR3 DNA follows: TGTGCCAGCAGTGAAGCGCCCAGGGCTGAAAAACTGTTTTTT.

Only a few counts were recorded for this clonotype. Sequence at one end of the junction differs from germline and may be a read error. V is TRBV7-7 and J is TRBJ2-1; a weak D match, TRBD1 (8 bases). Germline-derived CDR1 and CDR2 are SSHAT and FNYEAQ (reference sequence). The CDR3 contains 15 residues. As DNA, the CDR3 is TGTGCTAGCAGCTTACAGGGGGGGCCGGATTATGAGCAGTTCTTC. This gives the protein CASSLQGGPDYEQFF. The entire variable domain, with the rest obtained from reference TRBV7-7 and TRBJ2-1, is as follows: GAGVSQSPRYKVTKRGQDVTLRCDPISSHATLYWYQQALGQGPEFLTYFNYEAQPDKSGLPSDRFSAERPEGSISTLTIQRTEQRDSAMYRCASSLQGGPDYEQFFGPGTRLTVL.

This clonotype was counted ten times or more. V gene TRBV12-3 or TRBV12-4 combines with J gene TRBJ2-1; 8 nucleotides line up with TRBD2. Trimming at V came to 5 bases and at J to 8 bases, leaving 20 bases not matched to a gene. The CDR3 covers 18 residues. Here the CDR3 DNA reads TGTGCCAGCAGTAGAATCCCCGGGGGACTAGTACAGAGAGATGAGCAGTTCTTC. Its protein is CASSRIPGGLVQRDEQFF.

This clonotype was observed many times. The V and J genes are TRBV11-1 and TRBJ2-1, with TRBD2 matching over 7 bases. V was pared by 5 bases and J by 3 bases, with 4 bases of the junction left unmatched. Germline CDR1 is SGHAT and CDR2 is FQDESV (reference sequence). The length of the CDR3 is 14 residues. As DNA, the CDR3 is TGTGCCAGCAGCGGTCGGGACTACTACAATGAGCAGTTCTTC. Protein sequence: CASSGRDYYNEQFF.

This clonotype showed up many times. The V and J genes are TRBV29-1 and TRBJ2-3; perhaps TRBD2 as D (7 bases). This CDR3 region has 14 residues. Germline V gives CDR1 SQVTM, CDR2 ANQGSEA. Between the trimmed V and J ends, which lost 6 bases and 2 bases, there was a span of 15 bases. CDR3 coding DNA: TGCAGCGTGGCGGGGGCCTCGGCCACAGATACGCAGTATTTT. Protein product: CSVAGASATDTQYF.

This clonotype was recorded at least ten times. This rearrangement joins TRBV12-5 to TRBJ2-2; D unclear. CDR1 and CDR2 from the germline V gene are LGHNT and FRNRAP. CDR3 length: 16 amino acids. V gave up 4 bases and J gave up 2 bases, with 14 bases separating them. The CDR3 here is CASGSQAALNTGELFF. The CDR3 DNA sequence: TGTGCTAGTGGTTCGCAGGCAGCACTTAACACCGGGGAGCTGTTTTTT.

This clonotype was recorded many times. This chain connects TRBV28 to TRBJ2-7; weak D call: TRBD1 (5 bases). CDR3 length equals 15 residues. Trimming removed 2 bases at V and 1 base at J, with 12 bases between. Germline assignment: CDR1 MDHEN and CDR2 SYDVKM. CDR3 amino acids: CASSLGPRGSYEQYF. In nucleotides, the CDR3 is TGTGCCAGCAGTTTAGGGCCTAGGGGTTCCTACGAGCAGTACTTC.

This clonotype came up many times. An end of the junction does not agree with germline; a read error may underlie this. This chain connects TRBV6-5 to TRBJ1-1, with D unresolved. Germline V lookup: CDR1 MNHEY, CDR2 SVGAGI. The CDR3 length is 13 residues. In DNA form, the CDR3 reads TGTGCCAGCAGCTACTTTCGAAAAACTGAAGCTTTCTTT. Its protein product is CASSYFRKTEAFF.

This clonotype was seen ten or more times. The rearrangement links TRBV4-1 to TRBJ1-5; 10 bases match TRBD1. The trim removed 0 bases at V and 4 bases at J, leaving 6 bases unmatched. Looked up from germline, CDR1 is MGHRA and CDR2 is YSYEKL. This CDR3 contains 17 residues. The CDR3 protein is CASSQDLDRGPNQPQHF. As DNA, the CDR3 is TGCGCCAGCAGCCAAGACCTCGACAGGGGGCCGAATCAGCCCCAGCATTTT.

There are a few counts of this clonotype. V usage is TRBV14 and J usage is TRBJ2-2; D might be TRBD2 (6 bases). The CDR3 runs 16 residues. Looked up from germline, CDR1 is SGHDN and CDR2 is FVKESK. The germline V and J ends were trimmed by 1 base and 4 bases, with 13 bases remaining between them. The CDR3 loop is CASSQVHRDFTGELFF. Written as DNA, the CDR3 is TGTGCCAGCAGCCAAGTTCACCGGGACTTCACCGGGGAGCTGTTTTTT.

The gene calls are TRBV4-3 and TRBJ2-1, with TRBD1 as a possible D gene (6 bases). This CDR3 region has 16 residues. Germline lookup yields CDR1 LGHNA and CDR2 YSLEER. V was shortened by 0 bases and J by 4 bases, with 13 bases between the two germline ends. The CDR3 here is CASSQDKWGPYNEQFF. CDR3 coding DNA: TGCGCCAGCAGCCAAGATAAGTGGGGGCCATACAATGAGCAGTTCTTC.

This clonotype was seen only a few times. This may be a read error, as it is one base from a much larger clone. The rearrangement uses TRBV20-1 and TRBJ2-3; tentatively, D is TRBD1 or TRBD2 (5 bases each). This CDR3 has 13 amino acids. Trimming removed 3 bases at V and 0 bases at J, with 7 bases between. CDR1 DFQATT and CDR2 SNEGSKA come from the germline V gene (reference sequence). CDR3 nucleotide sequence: TGCAGTGCTAGCCGGGACAGCACAGATACGCAGTATTTT. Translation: CSASRDSTDTQYF.

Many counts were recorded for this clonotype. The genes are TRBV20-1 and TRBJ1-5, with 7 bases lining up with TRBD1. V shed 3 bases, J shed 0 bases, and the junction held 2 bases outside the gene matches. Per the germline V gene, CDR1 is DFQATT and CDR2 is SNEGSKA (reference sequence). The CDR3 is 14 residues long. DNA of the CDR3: TGCAGTGCTAGCGGACAGGTTAGCAATCAGCCCCAGCATTTT. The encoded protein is CSASGQVSNQPQHF.

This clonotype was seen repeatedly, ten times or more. The CDR3 sequence: CASRSLSGLNTEAFF. CDR3 nucleotides: TGCGCCAGCAGATCTCTGAGCGGCCTGAACACTGAAGCTTTCTTT. The V and J genes are TRBV5-1 and TRBJ1-1; D is unresolved. Trimming stripped 5 bases from V and 0 bases from J, with 14 bases between. The CDR3 contains 15 residues. The germline V gene has CDR1 SGHRS and CDR2 YFSETQ. Drawing the rest from reference TRBV5-1 and TRBJ1-1, the complete variable domain is KAGVTQTPRYLIKTRGQQVTLSCSPISGHRSVSWYQQTPGQGLQFLFEYFSETQRNKGNFPGRFSGRQFSNSRSEMNVSTLELGDSALYLCASRSLSGLNTEAFFGQGTRLTVV.